Below are 15 T cell receptor beta chains sequenced from a single sample in a study of shared clonotypes between healthy human individuals. Produced via immunoSEQ multiplex PCR; TCRdb's table is partial and in-frame only. The data show about 690,000 clones, with about 92% seen just once and 34% held by the top ten. The specimen was memory CD8+ T cells from PBMCs. Sample subset: CD45RO+ cells pooled with CCR7-negative TemRA cells. Receptor source: a young man in good health. Some clones in this sample may be carry-over from other donors' samples.

J is TRBJ2-7 and V is TRBV5-5, with D possibly TRBD1 on 5 matching bases. The germline V gene has CDR1 SGHKS and CDR2 YYEKEE (reference sequence). CDR3 size: 14 residues. The V and J ends lost 0 bases and 1 base respectively, with 8 bases between them. CDR3 DNA sequence: TGTGCCAGCAGCTTGGACAGGCGGTCCTACGAGCAGTACTTC. This codes for CASSLDRRSYEQYF.

This rearrangement joins TRBV5-6 to TRBJ1-5; no clear D gene. The CDR3 loop spans 14 amino acids. V dropped 1 base and J dropped 2 bases, with 7 bases sitting between them. The germline V gene encodes CDR1 SGHDT and CDR2 YYEEEE. This CDR3 reads CASSLTGRNQPQHF. The CDR3 DNA is TGTGCCAGCAGCTTGACCGGCCGCAATCAGCCCCAGCATTTT.

The genes are TRBV27 and TRBJ2-1; 9 positions match TRBD2. Germline V lookup: CDR1 MNHEY, CDR2 SMNVEV (reference sequence). CDR3 length equals 17 residues. Unmatched junction bases numbered 18, after V lost 7 bases and J lost 8 bases. The CDR3 loop reads CASTRGRAVSVIDEQFF. CDR3 DNA: TGTGCCAGCACCCGCGGGAGGGCCGTATCAGTTATAGATGAGCAGTTCTTC.

The J gene is TRBJ2-2, the V gene TRBV7-8; D possibly corresponds to TRBD2 (5 bases). This CDR3 contains 13 residues. CDR1 and CDR2 from the germline V gene are SGHVS and FQNEAQ. V was shortened by 0 bases and J by 8 bases, with 7 bases between the two germline ends. The CDR3, as DNA: TGTGCCAGCAGCTTAGCGGAGGCAGGGGAGCTGTTTTTT. This encodes CASSLAEAGELFF.

The chain carries TRBV4-1 and TRBJ2-3, with 8 bases aligning to TRBD2. From germline, CDR1 is MGHRA and CDR2 YSYEKL. The CDR3 sequence is 19 residues long. V lost 0 bases to trimming and J lost 5 bases; unmatched junction nucleotides: 16. The CDR3, as DNA: TGCGCCAGCAGCCAAGATTGGTTAGGGGGGCGGGAGGCCGGAGATACGCAGTATTTT. Translated: CASSQDWLGGREAGDTQYF.

This clone showed up many times. The V and J genes are TRBV4-3 and TRBJ1-5; no clear D gene. V shed 0 bases and J shed 6 bases, with 12 bases lying between them. CDR1 is LGHNA and CDR2 is YSLEER in the germline V gene. The length of the CDR3 is 15 residues. Here the CDR3 DNA reads TGCGCCAGCAGCCAAGATTGGGGAAAAGGTCAGCCCCAGCATTTT. Translation: CASSQDWGKGQPQHF.

The chain couples TRBV10-3 to TRBJ1-4, with no clear D. V shed 0 bases and J shed 0 bases, with 14 bases lying between them. The length of the CDR3 is 18 residues. Germline V gene sequence: CDR1 ENHRY, CDR2 SYGVKD. As DNA, the CDR3 is TGTGCCATCAGTGAGTCGAGTCTAGCCAGTGCAACTAATGAAAAACTGTTTTTT. Its translation: CAISESSLASATNEKLFF.

The chain is built from TRBV11-2 and TRBJ2-3; D unclear. Deletions cut 2 bases from V and 2 bases from J, with 8 bases between. Germline CDR1 and CDR2: SGHAT and FQNNGV. The CDR3 runs 14 residues. CDR3 sequence reads: CASSLRQSTDTQYF. The CDR3 DNA follows: TGTGCCAGCAGCTTACGGCAGTCCACAGATACGCAGTATTTT.

The chain uses TRBV4-1 and TRBJ2-1; D perhaps matches TRBD1 (5 bases). Deletions cut 0 bases from V and 9 bases from J, with 12 bases between. CDR3 length equals 14 residues. CDR1 is MGHRA, CDR2 YSYEKL, per germline. This chain's CDR3 is CASSQDSRVGEQFF. The CDR3 DNA reads as TGCGCCAGCAGCCAAGATTCCAGGGTTGGTGAGCAGTTCTTC.

This chain's CDR3 is CASSLPDRVEAFF. DNA of the CDR3: TGTGCCAGCAGTTTACCCGACAGGGTTGAAGCTTTCTTT. The chain links TRBV28 to TRBJ1-1; 7 positions agree with TRBD1. Germline CDR1 reads MDHEN; CDR2 reads SYDVKM. Trimming cost V 2 bases and J 7 bases; bases outside gene matches: 4. This CDR3 is 13 amino acids long. The complete variable domain, with remaining parts taken from reference TRBV28 and TRBJ1-1, reads DVKVTQSSRYLVKRTGEKVFLECVQDMDHENMFWYRQDPGLGLRLIYFSYDVKMKEKGDIPEGYSVSREKKERFSLILESASTNQTSMYLCASSLPDRVEAFFGQGTRLTVV.

The chain combines TRBV7-9 with TRBJ2-7, with D maybe TRBD1 (6 bases). Deletions cut 5 bases from V and 0 bases from J, with 17 bases between. CDR1 is SEHNR and CDR2 is FQNEAQ in the germline V gene (reference sequence). CDR3 length: 16 residues. In nucleotides, the CDR3 is TGTGCCAGCAGCCCGGAGACAGGAAGGTCCTCCTACGAGCAGTACTTC. It encodes CASSPETGRSSYEQYF.

The chain links TRBV27 to TRBJ2-3; 8 bases align to TRBD1. The ends lost 0 bases at V and 4 bases at J; junction bases unmatched: 6. The V gene's germline CDR1 is MNHEY and CDR2 SMNVEV (reference sequence). The CDR3 has 16 residues. CDR3 in amino acids: CASSLSGQGGSDTQYF. The DNA of the CDR3 is TGTGCCAGCAGTTTATCAGGACAGGGCGGGTCAGATACGCAGTATTTT.

This clone was found a few times. The gene calls are TRBV7-9 and TRBJ1-1; D possibly corresponds to TRBD1 (6 bases). Germline CDR1 is SEHNR and CDR2 is FQNEAQ (reference sequence). With 5 bases removed from V and 7 bases from J, the gap between germline ends came to 14 bases. The CDR3 length is 13 residues. Here the CDR3 DNA reads TGTGCCAGCAGCATAGGAGGGGGAGTTGAAGCTTTCTTT. Residues: CASSIGGGVEAFF. The entire variable domain, with the rest obtained from reference TRBV7-9 and TRBJ1-1, is as follows: DTGVSQNPRHKITKRGQNVTFRCDPISEHNRLYWYRQTLGQGPEFLTYFQNEAQLEKSRLLSDRFSAERPKGSFSTLEIQRTEQGDSAMYLCASSIGGGVEAFFGQGTRLTVV.

The chain is built from TRBV5-4 and TRBJ1-1, with D maybe TRBD1 (5 bases). The CDR3 has 13 residues. Germline loops: CDR1 SGHNT, CDR2 YYREEE (reference sequence). The V gene lost 2 bases and the J gene lost 5 bases, with 10 bases spanning the gap. This CDR3 reads CASSLEGRTEAFF. In DNA form, the CDR3 reads TGTGCCAGCAGCTTAGAGGGGCGAACTGAAGCTTTCTTT.

The chain recombines TRBV7-6 with TRBJ2-1; 14 bases are shared with TRBD2. This CDR3 spans 16 amino acids. Germline V CDR1 and CDR2: SGHVS, FNYEAQ. V lost 4 bases to trimming and J lost 8 bases; unmatched junction nucleotides: 7. Here the CDR3 reads CASSSGTSGRNDEQFF. The DNA of the CDR3 is TGTGCCAGCAGCTCCGGGACTAGCGGGAGAAACGATGAGCAGTTCTTC.